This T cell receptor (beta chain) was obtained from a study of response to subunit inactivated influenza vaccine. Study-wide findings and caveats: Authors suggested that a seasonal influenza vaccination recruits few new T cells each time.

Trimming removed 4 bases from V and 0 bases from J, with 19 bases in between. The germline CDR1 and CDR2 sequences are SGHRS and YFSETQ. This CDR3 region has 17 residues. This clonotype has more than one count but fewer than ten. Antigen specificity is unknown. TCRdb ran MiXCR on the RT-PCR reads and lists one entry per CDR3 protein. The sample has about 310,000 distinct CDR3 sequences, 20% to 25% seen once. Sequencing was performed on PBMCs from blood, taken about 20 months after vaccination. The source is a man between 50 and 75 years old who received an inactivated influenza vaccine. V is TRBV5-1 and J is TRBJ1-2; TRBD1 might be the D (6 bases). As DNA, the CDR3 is TGCGCCAGCAGCGTTGGGGGCCAGGACAACGCTAACTATGGCTACACCTTC. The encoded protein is CASSVGGQDNANYGYTF.